The source of this T cell receptor beta chain is a study of shared clonotypes between healthy human individuals. Study in general: Each donor contributed plates that comprised three CD4 naive, three CD4 memory, two CD8 naive and one CD8 memory.

Investigators spread the genomic DNA of each subset evenly over several immunoSEQ plates. Source study methods: Owing to the provision of junction-only sequences devoid of quality scores by immunoSEQ, filtering differed. TCRdb's copy holds only in-frame clones and misses some; the assay was immunoSEQ multiplex PCR. V, J and clone size were drawn from that table, and D and trimming were deduced from the DNA. The repertoire holds under 2.5 million clones, with around 90% as singletons. This CDR3 contains 14 residues. Between the trimmed V and J ends, which lost 2 bases and 6 bases, there was a span of 14 bases. Germline V CDR1 and CDR2: MDHEN, SYDVKM.

The clonotype originates from a man between 18 and 35 years old in good health. Some clones in this sample may be carry-over from other donors' samples. The sequenced sample was naive CD4+ T cells from PBMCs. Subset: CD45RA+ positively selected. This rearrangement joins TRBV28 to TRBJ2-7; D unresolved. The CDR3 DNA is TGTGCCAGCAGTTTAACTGCCGGCGCTGCCGAGCAGTACTTC. As protein: CASSLTAGAAEQYF.